The 32 T cell receptor beta chains presented below share a single source sample, sequenced in a study of blood T cell repertoires in COVID-19 (dated by TCRdb to 2020 to 2022). Libraries were made using the immunoSEQ multiplex PCR assay. This is the immuneACCESS table as TCRdb keeps it, with only in-frame sequences that have V and J called. A part of the clones is gone; compared with another copy, unresolved V genes explain less than half, and the rest is unexplained. This sample is represented by about 190,000 clones; around 85% of them were singletons. Together, the top ten hold roughly 13% of the sample. The specimen sequenced was peripheral blood. The receptors stem from a man aged 50-59 years who had recovered from COVID-19.

A single count supports this clone. The chain has TRBV7-2 and TRBJ2-7, with 11 nucleotides matching TRBD2. CDR1 and CDR2 from the germline V gene are SGHTA and FQGNSA. Unmatched junction bases numbered 9, after V lost 5 bases and J lost 9 bases. CDR3 size: 14 residues. Written as DNA, the CDR3 is TGTGCCAGCAGCAATAGCGGGAGGGCTGAGATGCAGTACTTC. Translation: CASSNSGRAEMQYF.

This chain joins TRBV5-1 and TRBJ2-7; a possible D gene is TRBD2 (6 bases). The CDR3 is 15 residues long. The V and J ends lost 0 bases and 3 bases respectively, with 13 bases between them. Germline loops: CDR1 SGHRS, CDR2 YFSETQ. The CDR3 region is CASSLDSGGGYEQYF. In DNA, the CDR3 is TGCGCCAGCAGCTTGGATTCCGGGGGTGGCTACGAGCAGTACTTC.

DNA of the CDR3: TGCGCCAGCAGCTTGGAGACTCCTAGCACAGATACGCAGTATTTT. Translated: CASSLETPSTDTQYF. The rearrangement uses TRBV5-1 and TRBJ2-3; no clear D. Germline-derived CDR1 and CDR2 are SGHRS and YFSETQ. V was pared by 0 bases and J by 0 bases, with 8 bases between. This CDR3 has 15 amino acids.

Only a few counts were recorded for this clone. The chain has TRBV4-1 and TRBJ1-5; perhaps TRBD1 as D (6 bases). CDR1 MGHRA and CDR2 YSYEKL come from the germline V gene. This CDR3 has 15 residues. V lost 1 base and J 3 bases, leaving 10 bases between the germline ends. The CDR3 region is CASSQVQGDNQPQHF. In DNA, the CDR3 is TGCGCCAGCAGCCAAGTACAGGGCGACAATCAGCCCCAGCATTTT.

This chain joins TRBV7-2 and TRBJ2-3, with a possible D match to TRBD1 (6 bases). CDR3 length: 13 residues. V was shortened by 3 bases and J by 6 bases, with 10 bases between the two germline ends. Germline CDR1 and CDR2: SGHTA and FQGNSA. CDR3: CASSFRDTDTQYF. In nucleotides, the CDR3 is TGTGCCAGCAGCTTCCGGGACACCGATACGCAGTATTTT. The complete variable domain, with remaining parts taken from reference TRBV7-2 and TRBJ2-3, reads GAGVSQSPSNKVTEKGKDVELRCDPISGHTALYWYRQSLGQGLEFLIYFQGNSAPDKSGLPSDRFSAERTGGSVSTLTIQRTQQEDSAVYLCASSFRDTDTQYFGPGTRLTVL.

This rearrangement joins TRBV7-9 to TRBJ1-1; D perhaps matches TRBD1 (6 bases). CDR1 is SEHNR and CDR2 is FQNEAQ in the germline V gene (reference sequence). V dropped 5 bases and J dropped 7 bases, with 8 bases sitting between them. This CDR3 has 11 residues. This CDR3 reads CASSRTVEAFF. The CDR3, as DNA: TGTGCCAGCAGCCGGACAGTTGAAGCTTTCTTT.

This clone was observed a single time. The chain has TRBV10-3 and TRBJ2-2, with TRBD1 identical over 12 bases. CDR3 length: 15 amino acids. V shed 9 bases, J shed 7 bases, and the junction held 9 bases outside the gene matches. Germline loops: CDR1 ENHRY, CDR2 SYGVKD. The CDR3 DNA is TGTGCCATGGGACAGGGGGCAGTCGAGGTCGGGGAGCTGTTTTTT. It codes for CAMGQGAVEVGELFF.

The genes are TRBV6-2 or TRBV6-3 and TRBJ2-2; no definite D call. The CDR3 consists of 12 residues. Germline lookup yields CDR1 MNHEY and CDR2 SVGEGT. V was cut by 2 bases and J by 7 bases, with 5 bases left in between. The DNA for the CDR3 is TGTGCCAGCAGTTACGAGATCGGGGAGCTGTTTTTT. Translating it yields CASSYEIGELFF.

The chain recombines TRBV7-2 with TRBJ1-2, with a tentative D call TRBD1 (5 bases). CDR1 is SGHTA and CDR2 is FQGNSA in the germline V gene. With 5 bases removed from V and 6 bases from J, the gap between germline ends came to 16 bases. The length of the CDR3 is 14 residues. The CDR3 DNA follows: TGTGCCAGCAGCCCAAGGGAGGGGCGAGATGGCTACACCTTC. As protein: CASSPREGRDGYTF.

This chain links TRBV4-1 with TRBJ2-2, with 9 bases identical to TRBD2. Germline assignment: CDR1 MGHRA and CDR2 YSYEKL. The CDR3 consists of 17 residues. J lost 5 bases, V lost 0 bases, and 7 bases had no gene match. This chain's CDR3 is CASSQDAGGRVTGELFF. In nucleotides, the CDR3 is TGCGCCAGCAGCCAAGATGCCGGCGGGAGGGTTACCGGGGAGCTGTTTTTT.

The chain is built from TRBV24-1 and TRBJ2-1; tentatively, D is TRBD2 (6 bases). Trimming cost V 6 bases and J 8 bases, with 19 bases left between them. The germline V gene has CDR1 KGHDR and CDR2 SFDVKD. The CDR3 length is 15 residues. In DNA, the CDR3 is TGTGCCACCAGTCCGAATGACCAACCGGGGGATGAGCAGTTCTTC. Protein: CATSPNDQPGDEQFF.

This sequence joins TRBV7-6 and TRBJ2-2; D not resolved. V dropped 5 bases and J dropped 5 bases, with 9 bases sitting between them. The CDR3 extends over 13 amino acids. Germline CDR1 reads SGHVS; CDR2 reads FNYEAQ. Here the CDR3 DNA reads TGTGCCAGCAGCCCTTCCTCGACCGGGGAGCTGTTTTTT. It codes for CASSPSSTGELFF.

This sequence joins TRBV4-2 and TRBJ2-7; a possible D gene is TRBD2 (6 bases). The CDR3 has 15 residues. Germline CDR1 LGHNA, CDR2 YNFKEQ. Trimming stripped 5 bases from V and 6 bases from J, with 20 bases between. In nucleotides, the CDR3 is TGTGCCAGCAGCGAAAATAGCGGTGGGTTCGGCGAGCAGTACTTC. It is translated as CASSENSGGFGEQYF.

The rearrangement links TRBV5-1 to TRBJ2-1; 8 nucleotides line up with TRBD1. The CDR3 is 15 amino acids. Germline-derived CDR1 and CDR2 are SGHRS and YFSETQ. Trimming cost V 4 bases and J 7 bases; bases outside gene matches: 10. This CDR3 reads CASSPGPGQANEQFF. DNA of the CDR3: TGCGCCAGCAGCCCAGGCCCGGGACAGGCTAATGAGCAGTTCTTC.

The J gene is TRBJ2-7, the V gene TRBV5-6, with 11 bases identical to TRBD2. Unmatched junction bases numbered 5, after V lost 4 bases and J lost 5 bases. The CDR3 is 14 residues long. Germline CDR1 and CDR2: SGHDT and YYEEEE. The DNA for the CDR3 is TGTGCCAGCAGCCCGGGACTAGCGGATAACGAGCAGTACTTC. Encoded protein: CASSPGLADNEQYF.

The genes are TRBV24-1 and TRBJ2-1; D remains unclear. V lost 7 bases and J lost 1, with 4 bases in between. The V gene's germline CDR1 is KGHDR and CDR2 SFDVKD. The CDR3 sequence is 12 residues long. The CDR3 spells CATSKSYNEQFF. The CDR3 DNA follows: TGTGCCACCAGCAAATCCTACAATGAGCAGTTCTTC.

The J gene is TRBJ2-7, the V gene TRBV7-2; a possible D gene is TRBD1 (6 bases). Germline V gene data show CDR1 as SGHTA and CDR2 as FQGNSA. There are 14 residues in the CDR3. V dropped 1 base and J dropped 2 bases, with 9 bases sitting between them. CDR3 in DNA: TGTGCCAGCAGCTTAGACCGGGACACCTACGAGCAGTACTTC. Amino acids: CASSLDRDTYEQYF.

The chain recombines TRBV19 with TRBJ2-3; D is possibly TRBD2 (6 bases). Germline V gene data show CDR1 as LNHDA and CDR2 as SQIVND (reference sequence). The ends were cut back, 1 base at V and 3 bases at J, with 17 bases in the middle. The CDR3 sequence is 17 residues long. Here the CDR3 DNA reads TGTGCCAGTAGTATAGGAGCCCACCGGGAGCGAACAGATACGCAGTATTTT. Protein: CASSIGAHRERTDTQYF.

The chain carries TRBV3-1 (or the pseudogene TRBV3-2) and TRBJ2-3; 11 nucleotides agree with TRBD2. Germline V CDR1 and CDR2: LGHDT, YNNKEL (reference sequence). This CDR3 has 17 residues. The V gene end was trimmed by 1 base and the J gene end by 1 base; junction bases not matched to a gene: 4. The CDR3 loop is CASSQALAGVRTDTQYF. The CDR3, as DNA: TGTGCCAGCAGCCAAGCACTAGCGGGAGTTCGCACAGATACGCAGTATTTT.

V is TRBV5-4 and J is TRBJ2-3, with a weak D call TRBD2 (5 bases). The germline V gene has CDR1 SGHNT and CDR2 YYREEE (reference sequence). The CDR3 sequence is 17 residues long. The germline V and J ends were trimmed by 4 bases and 0 bases, with 18 bases remaining between them. The CDR3 reads CASSPTPGTQSTDTQYF. The CDR3 DNA sequence: TGTGCCAGCAGCCCAACCCCGGGAACACAAAGCACAGATACGCAGTATTTT. The whole variable domain, filled in from reference TRBV5-4 and TRBJ2-3, reads ETGVTQSPTHLIKTRGQQVTLRCSSQSGHNTVSWYQQALGQGPQFIFQYYREEENGRGNFPPRFSGLQFPNYSSELNVNALELDDSALYLCASSPTPGTQSTDTQYFGPGTRLTVL.

The gene calls are TRBV7-8 and TRBJ2-1; tentatively, D is TRBD2 (7 bases). The CDR3 has 12 residues. Germline CDR1 is SGHVS and CDR2 is FQNEAQ. V was trimmed by 4 bases and J by 14 bases, leaving 15 bases between them. In nucleotides, the CDR3 is TGTGCCAGCAGCTCATTGGGGGGGCCGGAGTTCTTC. Residues: CASSSLGGPEFF.

J is TRBJ2-7 and V is TRBV15; 7 nucleotides agree with TRBD1. The CDR3 contains 14 residues. Per germline, CDR1 LNHNV and CDR2 YYDKDF (reference sequence). V lost 3 bases to trimming and J lost 7 bases; unmatched junction nucleotides: 9. For the CDR3, the DNA is TGTGCCACCAGCAGTGATAGGGGGCGAGGAGAGCAGTACTTC. Translation gives CATSSDRGRGEQYF.

This rearrangement joins TRBV11-3 to TRBJ2-3, with TRBD1 as a possible D gene (6 bases). The germline CDR1 and CDR2 sequences are SGHNT and YENEEA. Trimming cost V 5 bases and J 5 bases, with 8 bases left between them. This CDR3 contains 12 residues. CDR3 region: CASSPGVDTQYF. The CDR3 DNA is TGTGCCAGCAGCCCAGGGGTAGATACGCAGTATTTT.

The rearrangement links TRBV19 to TRBJ2-3; TRBD2 matches at 10 bases. Germline assignment: CDR1 LNHDA and CDR2 SQIVND (reference sequence). This CDR3 region has 16 residues. The V and J ends lost 3 bases and 3 bases, in that order; junction bases with no gene match: 6. The CDR3 bases are TGTGCCAGTAGTATTGGTCAAGCGGGAGGGACAGATACGCAGTATTTT. Translating it yields CASSIGQAGGTDTQYF.

This rearrangement joins TRBV9 to TRBJ1-3; D may be TRBD1 (5 bases). Trimming removed 0 bases at V and 0 bases at J, with 13 bases between. The germline V gene encodes CDR1 SGDLS and CDR2 YYNGEE. The CDR3 contains 17 residues. The CDR3 is CASSVADGHFSGNTIYF. In DNA form, the CDR3 reads TGTGCCAGCAGCGTAGCCGATGGACACTTCTCTGGAAACACCATATATTTT.

The rearrangement uses TRBV15 and TRBJ2-1; 8 nucleotides line up with TRBD2. Germline V gives CDR1 LNHNV, CDR2 YYDKDF (reference sequence). This CDR3 is built from 17 residues. V gave up 2 bases and J gave up 1 base; unmatched junction bases: 7. As DNA, the CDR3 is TGTGCCACCAGCAGACCCCTATTAGCGGGATCCTACAATGAGCAGTTCTTC. Amino acids: CATSRPLLAGSYNEQFF.

This clone has only one observation. The chain recombines TRBV5-5 with TRBJ2-2, with 8 bases matching TRBD2. The length of the CDR3 is 16 residues. V was pared by 4 bases and J by 2 bases, with 7 bases of the junction left unmatched. Germline CDR1 SGHKS, CDR2 YYEKEE (reference sequence). Here the CDR3 reads CASSAATSGNTGELFF. The CDR3 DNA reads as TGTGCCAGCAGCGCCGCTACTAGCGGCAACACCGGGGAGCTGTTTTTT.

This clone came up once. V gene TRBV27 combines with J gene TRBJ1-6, with D maybe TRBD1 (6 bases). V was trimmed by 2 bases and J by 8 bases, leaving 16 bases between them. Germline CDR1 is MNHEY and CDR2 is SMNVEV (reference sequence). The CDR3 extends over 16 amino acids. The CDR3 spells CASSLKQGPYDSPLHF. CDR3 nucleotides: TGTGCCAGCAGTTTAAAGCAGGGGCCTTATGATTCACCCCTCCACTTT.

This chain connects TRBV4-1 to TRBJ2-7; 8 nucleotides match TRBD2. Germline CDR1 reads MGHRA; CDR2 reads YSYEKL. This CDR3 spans 16 amino acids. V dropped 1 base and J dropped 1; count of bases not matched to a gene: 6. CDR3 sequence: CASSQGMASGSYEQYF. The CDR3 DNA follows: TGCGCCAGCAGCCAAGGTATGGCTAGCGGGTCCTACGAGCAGTACTTC.

This clone was seen a handful of times. This rearrangement joins TRBV6-6 to TRBJ1-5; D possibly corresponds to TRBD1 (6 bases). V gave up 8 bases and J gave up 4 bases, with 15 bases separating them. This CDR3 region has 14 residues. Germline V lookup: CDR1 MNHNY, CDR2 SVGAGI (reference sequence). The CDR3 region has the DNA TGTGCCAGCCAAGCCGGGACACTAAATCAGCCCCAGCATTTT. Translated: CASQAGTLNQPQHF.

This clone was seen a few times. The chain has TRBV5-1 and TRBJ1-2; the D gene is possibly TRBD1 (5 bases). V lost 0 bases and J lost 8, with 8 bases in between. This CDR3 has 12 residues. Germline CDR1 is SGHRS and CDR2 is YFSETQ. The CDR3 here is CASSLAGFGYTF. DNA for the CDR3: TGCGCCAGCAGCTTGGCAGGGTTCGGCTACACCTTC.

This chain uses TRBV6-1 with TRBJ1-6, with D hard to call. Per the germline V gene, CDR1 is MNHNS and CDR2 is SASEGT. Trimming took 3 bases from V and 10 from J, leaving 19 bases between them. The CDR3 contains 16 residues. CDR3 sequence reads: CASSDQVPPEWSPLHF. The CDR3 bases are TGTGCCAGCAGTGACCAGGTTCCTCCAGAATGGTCACCCCTCCACTTT.